Only a few counts were recorded for the clone carrying this T cell receptor beta chain. This record comes from a study of human T cells and chemical hapten exposure. Study-wide background: The study sensitized with 2% DPC on an approximately 2 cm by approximately 2 cm patch of upper inner arm skin. Predominantly women, the patients had alopecia areata, totalis or universalis. Patients additionally received therapeutic doses of diphenylcyclopropenone on the scalp once a week, and this continued throughout the approximately 25-week study.

Germline V CDR1 and CDR2: DFQATT, SNEGSKA (reference sequence). The V and J ends lost 6 bases and 6 bases, in that order; junction bases with no gene match: 14. This CDR3 region has 15 residues. Authors' data handling: The median was about 100,000 TCRs per sample, ranging roughly 20,000 to 690,600. TCRdb re-called the RACE reads through MiXCR, storing one row per CDR3 protein. The V and J calls shown here were made by TCRdb, not taken from the authors' results. The sample includes approximately 260,000 distinct CDR3 sequences, roughly 7.7% of them seen just once. The time point: pre-sensitization, week 0. Treatment defined: therapeutic diphenylcyclopropenone sensitization with weekly scalp DPC.

The sequencing here drew on whole blood, taken in connection with sensitization to the hapten diphenylcyclopropenone (DPC). The V call is TRBV20-1, the J call TRBJ2-1; 7 bases map to TRBD1. The receptor comes from a young man with alopecia areata. Some clones in this sample may be carry-over from other donors' samples. CDR3 in amino acids: CSAGSTGILSNEQFF. In DNA, the CDR3 is TGCAGTGCGGGCTCGACAGGGATCCTCTCCAATGAGCAGTTCTTC.